The sequence of this T cell receptor (beta chain) was determined in a study of cytomegalovirus exposure and HLA in healthy donors. The PCR contained 60 Vbeta and 13 Jbeta primers. Libraries were prepared by immunoSEQ multiplex PCR; TCRdb keeps only in-frame clonotypes and omits some of them. The sample lists about 190,000 clones; more than 70% were seen once. Unmatched junction bases numbered 4, after V lost 1 base and J lost 2 bases. From germline, CDR1 is LNHNV and CDR2 YYDKDF (reference sequence). The CDR3 runs 17 residues. The receptor comes from a man younger than 45 in good health and CMV-seropositive. V usage is TRBV15 and J usage is TRBJ2-2; 10 bases line up with TRBD2. Sequenced material: PBMCs. CDR3 in amino acids: CATSRGTSGVNTGELFF. CDR3 DNA sequence: TGTGCCACCAGCAGAGGTACTAGCGGGGTCAACACCGGGGAGCTGTTTTTT. Full variable domain (rest looked up from reference TRBV15 and TRBJ2-2): DAMVIQNPRYQVTQFGKPVTLSCSQTLNHNVMYWYQQKSSQAPKLLFHYYDKDFNNEADTPDNFQSRRPNTSFCFLDIRSPGLGDTAMYLCATSRGTSGVNTGELFFGEGSRLTVL.